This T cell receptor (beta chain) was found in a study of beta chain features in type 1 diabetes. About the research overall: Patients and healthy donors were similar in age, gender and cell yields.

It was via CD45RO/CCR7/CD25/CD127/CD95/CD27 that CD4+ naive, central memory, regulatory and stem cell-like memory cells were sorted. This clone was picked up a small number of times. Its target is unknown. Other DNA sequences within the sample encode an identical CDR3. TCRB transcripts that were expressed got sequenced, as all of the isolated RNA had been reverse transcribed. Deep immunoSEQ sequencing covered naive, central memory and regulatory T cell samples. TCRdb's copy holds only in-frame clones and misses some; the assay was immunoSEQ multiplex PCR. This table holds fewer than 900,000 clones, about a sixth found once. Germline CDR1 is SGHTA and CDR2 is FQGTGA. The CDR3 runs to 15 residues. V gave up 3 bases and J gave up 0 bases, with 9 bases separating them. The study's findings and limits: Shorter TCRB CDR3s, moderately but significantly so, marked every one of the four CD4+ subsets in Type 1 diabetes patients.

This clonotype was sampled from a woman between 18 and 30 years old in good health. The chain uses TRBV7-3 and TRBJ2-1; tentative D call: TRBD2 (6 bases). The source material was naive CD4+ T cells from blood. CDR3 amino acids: CASSLLGSSYNEQFF. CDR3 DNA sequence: TGTGCCAGCAGCTTGCTCGGGAGCTCCTACAATGAGCAGTTCTTC.